This entry concerns a single T cell receptor beta chain. This clone was counted many times. The antigen it recognizes is unknown. No per-base quality is available; no much larger clone lies one base away. None of the patients had been given any treatment before thyroid surgery. Patient clinical samples collected from about 2012 to 2019 were retrospectively analysed using T-cell receptor beta sequencing. This sample was taken from a study of metastatic and nonmetastatic thyroid tumors (dated by TCRdb to about 2020). Describing the broader study: Repertoires were compared across peripheral blood and tumor or nodule tissue samples from malignant and benign thyroid patients.

Here is what the overall study found, with its caveats: In both blood and tumor samples, TCR beta diversity was reported to be significantly higher in malignant tumors than in benign nodules.

The germline V gene supplies CDR1 MNHEY and CDR2 SVGAGI. The germline ends are 8 bases apart after V is trimmed by 0 bases and J by 2 bases. The CDR3 spans 16 residues, from the cysteine through the phenylalanine. The CDR3 DNA has 48 bases and is translated from base 1. Library creation used PCR. Sequencing instrument: Illumina HiSeq 4000. High-throughput sequencing was used to profile the TCR beta-chain CDR3 region of every patient. As for the authors' bioinformatics: Drawing on CDR3 differences between clinicopathological groups, the researchers built a classifier meant to tell apart patients with distant-metastatic papillary thyroid cancer. To measure repertoire diversity the researchers used the Shannon index, while the Morisita-Horn index served to gauge how similar the tumor and blood repertoires were. The raw public data were reprocessed by TCRdb itself: fastp quality trimming at Q25, MiXCR clonotype calling, in-frame beta chains only. What appears here as the V and J calls and clone size reflects TCRdb's work, not the paper's. The sample table records 65,000 or so clones; more than 3.5% of these occur just once. Of the sample, around 20% falls within the top ten clones.

Sample: blood. This TCR was sampled from a female donor with papillary thyroid cancer or a benign thyroid nodule (not recorded which). Some clones in this sample may be carry-over from other donors' samples. In this chain, TRBV6-5 is recombined with TRBJ2-6; the D gene remains uncertain. The CDR3: CASSYSLATGANVLTF. DNA sequence: TGTGCCAGCAGTTACTCCCTGGCGACTGGGGCCAACGTCCTGACTTTC.